A selection of T cell receptor beta chains follows, all from one sample in a study of blood T cell repertoires in COVID-19. The repertoire was sequenced with immunoSEQ multiplex PCR; TCRdb's copy has only in-frame clones and lacks some. The repertoire holds about 200,000 clones, with 89% as singletons. Input material: PBMCs or T cells enriched from blood (not recorded which). The receptors were sampled from a woman aged 40 to 50 with acute COVID-19. Both conserved end residues are part of each CDR3. D genes are given only for firm matches. Where a row states a size, it is once, few, many or the class of an expanded clone; other rows omit it.

d_gene,abundance,v_gene,j_gene,CDR3nt,CDR3aa
NA,NA,TRBV15,TRBJ2-5,TGTGCCACCAGCCGGGACAAGGGGGGAGGGGAGACCCAGTACTTC,CATSRDKGGGETQYF
TRBD1,NA,TRBV18,TRBJ1-1,TGTGCCAGCTCGCCTGGGACAGGGATTGTCACTGAAGCTTTCTTT,CASSPGTGIVTEAFF
TRBD2,NA,TRBV19,TRBJ2-1,TGTGCCAGTAGCCCACTAGCGGTCAGCTCCTACAATGAGCAGTTCTTC,CASSPLAVSSYNEQFF
TRBD2,NA,TRBV7-6,TRBJ2-7,TGTGCCAGCAGCTTAGGGGGGGAGACTAGCGGGAGCTCCTACGAGCAGTACTTC,CASSLGGETSGSSYEQYF
NA,NA,TRBV7-3,TRBJ1-1,TGTGCCAGCAGCCCACGGAGGGCAGCGGACACTGAAGCTTTCTTT,CASSPRRAADTEAFF
TRBD1,NA,TRBV18,TRBJ1-6,TGTGCCAGCTCACCAGCGGAGGGGGCAAGGAATTCACCCCTCCACTTT,CASSPAEGARNSPLHF
NA,NA,TRBV7-9,TRBJ1-1,TGTGCCAGCAGCCCCGGGGGAGGGCTGGAAGCTTTCTTT,CASSPGGGLEAFF
NA,NA,TRBV7-3,TRBJ1-2,TGTGCCAGCAGCCCCTCTGGAGGGTATGGCTACACCTTC,CASSPSGGYGYTF
NA,once,TRBV19,TRBJ2-2,TGTGCCAGTTTTGGATCAGGCTTTTACGCCGGGGAGCTGTTTTTT,CASFGSGFYAGELFF
NA,NA,TRBV15,TRBJ1-3,TGTGCCACCAGCAGAGAAAGTGCGGTATCTGGAAACACCATATATTTT,CATSRESAVSGNTIYF
NA,NA,TRBV7-2,TRBJ2-5,TGTGCCAGCAGATACCCGGGGGTTGGGGAGACCCAGTACTTC,CASRYPGVGETQYF
TRBD2,NA,TRBV9,TRBJ2-7,TGTGCCAGCAGTGTAGCGGGGACTAGCGTCTACGAGCAGTACTTC,CASSVAGTSVYEQYF
TRBD2,NA,TRBV3-1/TRBV3-2,TRBJ2-7,TGTGCCAGCAGCCAAGATTGGGACCGCGGACTAGCGTCCTACGAGCAGTACTTC,CASSQDWDRGLASYEQYF
NA,NA,TRBV6-5,TRBJ1-5,TGTGCCAGCAGGCGGGGGCGGAATCAGCCCCAGCATTTT,CASRRGRNQPQHF
NA,NA,TRBV5-1,TRBJ1-5,TGCGCCAGCAGCTCCACAGGGATTGAAAATCAGCCCCAGCATTTT,CASSSTGIENQPQHF
TRBD2,once,TRBV19,TRBJ2-2,TGTGCCAGTAGTATAGGCGGGAGGCCAGGCACCGGGGAGCTGTTTTTT,CASSIGGRPGTGELFF
TRBD2,once,TRBV6-2/TRBV6-3,TRBJ2-1,TGTGCCAGCAGTTACGACTCCTCCCGCACTAGCGTCCTTTACAATGAGCAGTTCTTC,CASSYDSSRTSVLYNEQFF
NA,NA,TRBV5-6,TRBJ2-7,TGTGCCAGCAGGGGCGCGGAGGTCAACGAGCAGTACTTC,CASRGAEVNEQYF
TRBD1,NA,TRBV28,TRBJ1-3,TGTGCCAGCAGTTCTGACAGGGTTTACACCATATATTTT,CASSSDRVYTIYF
TRBD2,NA,TRBV5-1,TRBJ2-7,TGCGCCAGCAGGATTTCAGAAACTAGCGACACCGACGAGCAGTACTTC,CASRISETSDTDEQYF
NA,NA,TRBV5-1,TRBJ1-2,TGCGCCAGCAGCTTGGCGGGGGAGGGAGGTGGCTACACCTTC,CASSLAGEGGGYTF
TRBD2,NA,TRBV27,TRBJ2-3,TGTGCCAGCAGTTTAGGGACTAGCGGGAGTGATACGCAGTATTTT,CASSLGTSGSDTQYF
TRBD2,NA,TRBV29-1,TRBJ2-2,TGCAGCGTTGATTCTGGACTAGGAGGCTCCGGGGAGCTGTTTTTT,CSVDSGLGGSGELFF
TRBD1,NA,TRBV2,TRBJ2-2,TGTGCCAGCAGTGGGCCGGGACAGGGGCGCGGCACCGGGGAGCTGTTTTTT,CASSGPGQGRGTGELFF
NA,NA,TRBV7-8,TRBJ2-7,TGTGCCAGCAGCTTAAGGCAGGGGTACGAGCAGTACTTC,CASSLRQGYEQYF
NA,NA,TRBV24-1,TRBJ2-7,TGTGCCACCAGTGGTACGAGCGGAAACGAGCAGTACTTC,CATSGTSGNEQYF
NA,NA,TRBV3-1/TRBV3-2,TRBJ1-2,TGTGCCAGCAGCCCAAACAGGGATGGCTACACCTTC,CASSPNRDGYTF
TRBD2,NA,TRBV4-1,TRBJ2-7,TGCGCCAGCAGCCAGGAAACTAGCGGGTTGACCTACGAGCAGTACTTC,CASSQETSGLTYEQYF
NA,NA,TRBV5-6,TRBJ1-5,TGTGCCAGCAGCTTGGCTGGCAGGGGTAATCAGCCCCAGCATTTT,CASSLAGRGNQPQHF
TRBD2,many,TRBV27,TRBJ2-5,TGTGCCAGCAGTACGCGGGAGACTCAAGAGACCCAGTACTTC,CASSTRETQETQYF
TRBD2,NA,TRBV19,TRBJ2-2,TGTGCCAGTAGTAGGGCCGCGGGGGAGAGCGGGGAGCTGTTTTTT,CASSRAAGESGELFF
TRBD2,NA,TRBV7-2,TRBJ2-1,TGTGCCAGCAGCTTAGTCCTAGCGGGGGGCCTCAATGAGCAGTTCTTC,CASSLVLAGGLNEQFF
TRBD2,NA,TRBV3-1/TRBV3-2,TRBJ2-1,TGTGCCAGCAGCCAGACTAGCGGGATGTCCTACAATGAGCAGTTCTTC,CASSQTSGMSYNEQFF
NA,NA,TRBV4-1,TRBJ1-5,TGCGCCAGCAGCCAAGCGGAGGGTCAGCCCCAGCATTTT,CASSQAEGQPQHF
TRBD1,NA,TRBV5-4,TRBJ1-1,TGTGCCAGCAGCTTGGAGACAGGGGGCCTCCCTTTCTTT,CASSLETGGLPFF
NA,NA,TRBV3-1/TRBV3-2,TRBJ2-3,TGTGCCAGCAGCCAAGGTTGGGGGCGCGGTCGGTCTTACACAGATACGCAGTATTTT,CASSQGWGRGRSYTDTQYF
NA,NA,TRBV28,TRBJ2-5,TGTGCCAGCAGTTCGAGCGGTGAAGAGACCCAGTACTTC,CASSSSGEETQYF